This entry lists 28 T cell receptor beta chains sequenced from one sample in a study of blood T cell repertoires in COVID-19. The assay was immunoSEQ multiplex PCR, and TCRdb's table has in-frame clones only and misses some. The sample includes approximately 330,000 clones, around 87% of them seen just once. The sequencing input was peripheral blood. Receptors were obtained from a woman aged 40 to 55 with COVID-19, enrolled during active disease.

The chain couples TRBV2 to TRBJ1-5, with a tentative D call TRBD1 (6 bases). V was shortened by 6 bases and J by 6 bases, with 15 bases between the two germline ends. CDR1 and CDR2 (germline): SNHLY, FYNNEI. The CDR3 is 14 residues long. This CDR3 reads CASRVDSMPQPQHF. The CDR3 bases are TGTGCCAGCAGGGTGGACAGTATGCCTCAGCCCCAGCATTTT.

This clone is a singleton in its sample. The J gene is TRBJ1-6, the V gene TRBV9, with 7 bases matching TRBD1. The V gene's germline CDR1 is SGDLS and CDR2 YYNGEE. The CDR3 spans 15 residues. J was trimmed by 7 bases and V by 4 bases; bases with no gene match: 8. CDR3 protein: CASSPRQGGNSPLHF. DNA of the CDR3: TGTGCCAGCAGCCCCCGACAGGGCGGGAATTCACCCCTCCACTTT.

The CDR3 nucleotides read TGTGCCAGCAGTTACTCGACAAGGACAGGGTCGAGCAATCAGCCCCAGCATTTT. This gives the protein CASSYSTRTGSSNQPQHF. The V gene is TRBV6-2 or TRBV6-3, the J gene TRBJ1-5; the match to TRBD1 covers 8 bases. V was clipped by 0 bases and J by 1 base; unmatched bases: 8. In germline, CDR1 is MNHEY, CDR2 SVGEGT. The CDR3 covers 18 residues.

This chain connects TRBV5-4 to TRBJ1-6, with D possibly TRBD1 on 6 matching bases. V was pared by 1 base and J by 7 bases, with 15 bases between. Per the germline V gene, CDR1 is SGHNT and CDR2 is YYREEE (reference sequence). The CDR3 length is 16 residues. In DNA form, the CDR3 reads TGTGCCAGCAGCTTGTCGCGGGGGGCTGACAATTCACCCCTCCACTTT. Its translation is CASSLSRGADNSPLHF.

This chain joins TRBV28 and TRBJ2-7; 9 positions agree with TRBD2. Trimming at V came to 8 bases and at J to 5 bases, leaving 7 bases not matched to a gene. Germline CDR1 and CDR2: MDHEN and SYDVKM. This CDR3 has 13 residues. The CDR3 nucleotides are TGTGCCAGCGGCGTAGCGGGAGAACACGAGCAGTACTTC. This codes for CASGVAGEHEQYF.

The chain has TRBV4-2 and TRBJ1-1, with D possibly TRBD1 on 6 matching bases. V lost 0 bases, J lost 0 bases, and 8 bases lay in between. CDR3 length equals 15 residues. The germline gives CDR1 LGHNA, CDR2 YNFKEQ. CDR3 amino acids: CASSQEQGMNTEAFF. The CDR3 DNA is TGTGCCAGCAGCCAAGAACAGGGAATGAACACTGAAGCTTTCTTT.

This clone was found a few times. The rearrangement links TRBV3-1 (or the pseudogene TRBV3-2) to TRBJ1-2; no clear D. In germline, CDR1 is LGHDT, CDR2 YNNKEL (reference sequence). CDR3 length: 14 residues. Trimming stripped 2 bases from V and 10 bases from J, with 17 bases between. The CDR3 is CASSQRDGLGDYTF. The CDR3 nucleotides read TGTGCCAGCAGCCAAAGAGACGGCCTAGGAGACTACACCTTC.

This rearrangement joins TRBV7-3 to TRBJ2-3, with D perhaps TRBD2 (7 bases). Trimming cost V 2 bases and J 2 bases, with 11 bases left between them. Per the germline V gene, CDR1 is SGHTA and CDR2 is FQGTGA. The CDR3 spans 15 residues. The CDR3 sequence: CASSLWGGPTDTQYF. The CDR3 DNA follows: TGTGCCAGCAGCTTATGGGGGGGGCCCACAGATACGCAGTATTTT.

V gene TRBV30 combines with J gene TRBJ1-5; D is uncertain. Germline CDR1 and CDR2: GTSNPN and SVGIG (reference sequence). V lost 0 bases and J 3 bases, leaving 12 bases between the germline ends. The CDR3 length is 15 residues. In DNA, the CDR3 is TGTGCCTGGAGTGTACGATGGGCCCCCAATCAGCCCCAGCATTTT. Its translation is CAWSVRWAPNQPQHF. The variable domain in full, completed from reference TRBV30 and TRBJ1-5, reads SQTIHQWPATLVQPVGSPLSLECTVEGTSNPNLYWYRQAAGRGLQLLFYSVGIGQISSEVPQNLSASRPQDRQFILSSKKLLLSDSGFYLCAWSVRWAPNQPQHFGDGTRLSIL.

This rearrangement joins TRBV7-2 to TRBJ1-2; D might be TRBD1 (6 bases). The V and J ends lost 1 base and 4 bases respectively, with 13 bases between them. The CDR3 loop spans 15 amino acids. The germline V gene has CDR1 SGHTA and CDR2 FQGNSA. The CDR3, as DNA: TGTGCCAGCAGCTTAGGTTCGGCAGGGGTCTATGGCTACACCTTC. Residues: CASSLGSAGVYGYTF.

This chain links TRBV28 with TRBJ2-5; 7 bases line up with TRBD2. The CDR3 covers 15 residues. The germline gives CDR1 MDHEN, CDR2 SYDVKM. With 7 bases clipped from V and 0 bases from J, the junction kept 8 bases outside the gene matches. The CDR3 region is CASTSGLTYQETQYF. DNA of the CDR3: TGTGCCAGCACCTCGGGACTAACGTACCAAGAGACCCAGTACTTC.

This clone was seen only once. The chain uses TRBV28 and TRBJ1-2; D is undetermined. CDR1 is MDHEN and CDR2 is SYDVKM in the germline V gene. The CDR3 contains 13 residues. V dropped 3 bases and J dropped 5 bases, with 10 bases sitting between them. CDR3 nucleotide sequence: TGTGCCAGCAGTTTGACGGGAGGGTATGGCTACACCTTC. It yields the protein CASSLTGGYGYTF.

The rearrangement joins TRBV19 to TRBJ1-2; D unclear. Germline values: CDR1 LNHDA, CDR2 SQIVND (reference sequence). V shed 6 bases and J shed 1 base, with 12 bases lying between them. The CDR3 extends over 14 amino acids. The CDR3 sequence: CASRSQAVNYGYTF. CDR3 coding DNA: TGTGCCAGTAGGTCTCAGGCCGTTAACTATGGCTACACCTTC.

The chain recombines TRBV19 with TRBJ1-5, with 9 bases that match TRBD1. There are 14 residues in the CDR3. Germline CDR1 reads LNHDA; CDR2 reads SQIVND (reference sequence). After removal of 4 bases from V and 4 bases from J, the junction contained 2 bases not matched to a gene. The CDR3 nucleotides are TGTGCCAGTAGTAGGACAGGGGTAAATCAGCCCCAGCATTTT. Amino acid sequence: CASSRTGVNQPQHF. The full variable domain, rest sourced from reference TRBV19 and TRBJ1-5, is DGGITQSPKYLFRKEGQNVTLSCEQNLNHDAMYWYRQDPGQGLRLIYYSQIVNDFQKGDIAEGYSVSREKKESFPLTVTSAQKNPTAFYLCASSRTGVNQPQHFGDGTRLSIL.

The chain recombines TRBV30 with TRBJ1-5; D is possibly TRBD1 (5 bases). The CDR3 spans 13 residues. V was trimmed by 0 bases and J by 4 bases, leaving 7 bases between them. CDR1 and CDR2 from the germline V gene are GTSNPN and SVGIG (reference sequence). The CDR3 is CAWSVAGNQPQHF. DNA of the CDR3: TGTGCCTGGAGTGTAGCAGGGAATCAGCCCCAGCATTTT.

This chain links TRBV27 with TRBJ2-1; maybe TRBD1 (6 bases). V was cut by 6 bases and J by 11 bases, with 14 bases left in between. The CDR3 totals 12 residues. Germline CDR1 and CDR2: MNHEY and SMNVEV (reference sequence). Here the CDR3 DNA reads TGTGCCAGCAGGGGGGCATGGGACAAGCAGTTCTTC. Protein: CASRGAWDKQFF.

V usage is TRBV19 and J usage is TRBJ1-5; 9 nucleotides agree with TRBD1. CDR3 length equals 13 residues. In germline, CDR1 is LNHDA, CDR2 SQIVND (reference sequence). V lost 6 bases to trimming and J lost 9 bases; unmatched junction nucleotides: 6. The CDR3, as DNA: TGTGCCAGTAGGGACAGGGGACACCCGCCCCAGCATTTT. Its translation is CASRDRGHPPQHF.

In this sample, this clone turned up once. A junction boundary mismatches the germline segment, possibly from a read error. The genes are TRBV7-7 and TRBJ2-5; a weak D match, TRBD1 (7 bases). The CDR3 is 16 residues long. Germline V gives CDR1 SSHAT, CDR2 FNYEAQ (reference sequence). In DNA form, the CDR3 reads TGTGCTAGCAGCCTAGGGGGCGTCGGGGGCCAAGAGACCCAGTACTTC. This codes for CASSLGGVGGQETQYF.

This clone was seen a few times. V and J are TRBV7-2 and TRBJ1-6; 10 bases match TRBD1. V shed 5 bases, J shed 6 bases, and the junction held 7 bases outside the gene matches. Looked up from germline, CDR1 is SGHTA and CDR2 is FQGNSA. The CDR3 contains 16 residues. CDR3 bases: TGTGCCAGCAGCCCCCGACAGGGGGCACTTAATTCACCCCTCCACTTT. Translating gives CASSPRQGALNSPLHF. The variable domain in full, completed from reference TRBV7-2 and TRBJ1-6, reads GAGVSQSPSNKVTEKGKDVELRCDPISGHTALYWYRQSLGQGLEFLIYFQGNSAPDKSGLPSDRFSAERTGGSVSTLTIQRTQQEDSAVYLCASSPRQGALNSPLHFGNGTRLTVT.

The rearrangement joins TRBV4-2 to TRBJ2-2; no clear D gene. Trimming removed 3 bases from V and 5 bases from J, with 10 bases in between. The CDR3 is made up of 14 amino acids. Per the germline V gene, CDR1 is LGHNA and CDR2 is YNFKEQ. CDR3 amino acids: CASSHLEHTGELFF. Written as DNA, the CDR3 is TGTGCCAGCAGCCACCTAGAACATACCGGGGAGCTGTTTTTT.

The rearrangement links TRBV7-2 to TRBJ2-3, with TRBD2 identical over 8 bases. V was pared by 3 bases and J by 1 base, with 9 bases of the junction left unmatched. The germline CDR1 and CDR2 sequences are SGHTA and FQGNSA. The CDR3 covers 17 residues. CDR3 amino acids: CASSFSSGTRGTDTQYF. The DNA for the CDR3 is TGTGCCAGCAGCTTTTCCTCCGGGACTAGAGGCACAGATACGCAGTATTTT.

This rearrangement joins TRBV28 to TRBJ2-1; the match to TRBD2 covers 9 bases. The germline CDR1 and CDR2 sequences are MDHEN and SYDVKM. The CDR3 covers 11 residues. V shed 10 bases and J 15 bases; nucleotides not matched to a gene: 10. The CDR3 spells CATSSTSGLFF. In nucleotides, the CDR3 is TGTGCCACTTCCTCGACTAGCGGCCTGTTCTTC.

The chain uses TRBV4-3 and TRBJ2-2, with TRBD2 identical over 11 bases. V shed 4 bases and J 4 bases; nucleotides not matched to a gene: 5. This CDR3 has 16 residues. In germline, CDR1 is LGHNA, CDR2 YSLEER. CDR3 protein: CASSRTSGSITGELFF. DNA for the CDR3: TGCGCCAGCAGCCGAACTAGCGGGAGCATCACCGGGGAGCTGTTTTTT.

This chain links TRBV15 with TRBJ1-2; D not resolved. Germline V lookup: CDR1 LNHNV, CDR2 YYDKDF (reference sequence). With 0 bases removed from V and 6 bases from J, the gap between germline ends came to 14 bases. CDR3 length: 15 amino acids. CDR3 region: CATSRDRVPGDGYTF. CDR3 sequence (DNA): TGTGCCACCAGCAGAGATCGGGTCCCCGGGGATGGCTACACCTTC. The complete variable domain, with remaining parts taken from reference TRBV15 and TRBJ1-2, reads DAMVIQNPRYQVTQFGKPVTLSCSQTLNHNVMYWYQQKSSQAPKLLFHYYDKDFNNEADTPDNFQSRRPNTSFCFLDIRSPGLGDTAMYLCATSRDRVPGDGYTFGSGTRLTVV.

The chain employs TRBV18 and TRBJ1-3; TRBD1 matches 7 bases. The CDR3 totals 14 residues. Germline CDR1 and CDR2: KGHSH and LQKENI. Trimming cost V 3 bases and J 2 bases; bases outside gene matches: 1. CDR3 DNA sequence: TGTGCCAGCTCACCTGGGACAGCTGGAAACACCATATATTTT. Translating it yields CASSPGTAGNTIYF.

V usage is TRBV6-5 and J usage is TRBJ2-3, with D tentatively TRBD2 (6 bases). CDR1 is MNHEY and CDR2 is SVGAGI in the germline V gene. This CDR3 region has 15 residues. V was shortened by 6 bases and J by 7 bases, with 20 bases between the two germline ends. CDR3 nucleotides: TGTGCCAGCAGGCTCGCTAGCGTCCCAGGGAATACGCAGTATTTT. Translating gives CASRLASVPGNTQYF.

This clone has just one count. CDR3 loop: CAISGSGTGDYGYTF. The CDR3 bases are TGTGCCATCAGTGGGTCCGGGACAGGGGACTATGGCTACACCTTC. The chain carries TRBV10-3 and TRBJ1-2; 10 bases align to TRBD1. Germline CDR1 ENHRY, CDR2 SYGVKD. The CDR3 length is 15 residues. V was pared by 4 bases and J by 3 bases, with 5 bases of the junction left unmatched.

This clone has a handful of counts. This chain connects TRBV2 to TRBJ1-2, with D tentatively TRBD1 (5 bases). This CDR3 has 12 residues. The germline V and J ends were trimmed by 3 bases and 5 bases, with 7 bases remaining between them. Germline V lookup: CDR1 SNHLY, CDR2 FYNNEI. The CDR3 loop reads CASSETEYGYTF. The CDR3 DNA sequence: TGTGCCAGCAGTGAGACAGAGTATGGCTACACCTTC.